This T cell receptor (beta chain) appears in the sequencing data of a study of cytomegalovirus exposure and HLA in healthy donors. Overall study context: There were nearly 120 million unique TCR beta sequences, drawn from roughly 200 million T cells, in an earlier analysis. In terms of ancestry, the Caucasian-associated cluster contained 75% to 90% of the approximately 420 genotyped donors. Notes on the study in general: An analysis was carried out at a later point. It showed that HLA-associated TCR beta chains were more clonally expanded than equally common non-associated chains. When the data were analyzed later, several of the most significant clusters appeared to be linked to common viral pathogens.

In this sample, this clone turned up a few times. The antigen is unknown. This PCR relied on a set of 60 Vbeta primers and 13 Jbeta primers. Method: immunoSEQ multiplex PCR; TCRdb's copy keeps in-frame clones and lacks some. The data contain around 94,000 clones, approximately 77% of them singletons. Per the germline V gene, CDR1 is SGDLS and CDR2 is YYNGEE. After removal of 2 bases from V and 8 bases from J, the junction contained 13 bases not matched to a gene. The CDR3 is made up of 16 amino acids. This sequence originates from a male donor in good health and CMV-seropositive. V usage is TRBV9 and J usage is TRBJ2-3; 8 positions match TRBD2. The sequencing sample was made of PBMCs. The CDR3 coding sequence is TGTGCCAGCAGCGTGACGGGAGGGGGGGGATCGGGTACGCAGTATTTT. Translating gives CASSVTGGGGSGTQYF. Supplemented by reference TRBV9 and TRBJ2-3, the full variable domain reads DSGVTQTPKHLITATGQRVTLRCSPRSGDLSVYWYQQSLDQGLQFLIQYYNGEERAKGNILERFSAQQFPDLHSELNLSSLELGDSALYFCASSVTGGGGSGTQYFGPGTRLTVL.